These T cell receptor beta chains were read from a single sample in a study of control samples from healthy donors and cancer patients. Sequencing was performed with immunoSEQ multiplex PCR; in TCRdb, only in-frame clones are kept and a portion is missing. The data contain about 170,000 clones, over 85% of them singletons. The specimen sequenced was blood. These TCRs come from a woman aged 60 to 75 in good health. Each CDR3 is given with its conserved first and last residue. The D gene is left open where the match is weak. Size tells how often a clone was seen (once, few, many) or the class of an expanded clone, and some rows leave it out.

-	TRBV7-2	-	TRBJ2-3	TGTGCCAGCAGCTTACAGGGAAGGGATACGCAGTATTTT	CASSLQGRDTQYF
-	TRBV7-2	once	TRBJ1-1	TGTGCCAGCAGAGTCAGCGTGGGCGCGGGCACTGAAGCTTTCTTT	CASRVSVGAGTEAFF
-	TRBV9	-	TRBJ1-5	TGTGCCAGCAGCCCGGGGCCTTCCAGCAATCAGCCCCAGCATTTT	CASSPGPSSNQPQHF
-	TRBV7-9	-	TRBJ1-1	TGTGCCAGCAGCTTATTAAGGGGTGAAGCTTTCTTT	CASSLLRGEAFF
TRBD2	TRBV19	-	TRBJ2-5	TGTGCCAGTAGTATACAAGGCGGGGGGGCCAAAGAGACCCAGTACTTC	CASSIQGGGAKETQYF
-	TRBV3-1/TRBV3-2	-	TRBJ1-5	TGTGCCAGCAGCCAAGATGCAGGGGACGATCAGCCCCAGCATTTT	CASSQDAGDDQPQHF
TRBD1	TRBV9	-	TRBJ2-3	TGTGCCAGCAGCGGACAGGGGGCGCGTCAAATCACAGATACGCAGTATTTT	CASSGQGARQITDTQYF
TRBD1	TRBV27	once	TRBJ1-1	TGTGCCAGTGACCTTAAGACAGGGCGGAAGAACACTGAAGCTTTCTTT	CASDLKTGRKNTEAFF
-	TRBV7-3	-	TRBJ2-5	TGTGCCAGCAGCTCGGACAGTCTAGAGACCCAGTACTTC	CASSSDSLETQYF
-	TRBV9	-	TRBJ1-4	TGTGCCAGCAGCGTAGGTGTGGCCGAGTTTAATGAAAAACTGTTTTTT	CASSVGVAEFNEKLFF
-	TRBV6-2/TRBV6-3	-	TRBJ1-5	TGTGCCAGCAGTTACAGACTCCTACACCTGGACGAGAATCAGCCCCAGCATTTT	CASSYRLLHLDENQPQHF
-	TRBV20-1	-	TRBJ1-5	TGCAGTGCTAGTTTGCGGGGTTCGAGCAATCAGCCCCAGCATTTT	CSASLRGSSNQPQHF
-	TRBV7-9	-	TRBJ1-6	TGTGCCAGCAGCTTAGTTTTCCGGACCTCCTATAATTCACCCCTCCACTTT	CASSLVFRTSYNSPLHF
TRBD2	TRBV4-1	once	TRBJ2-1	TGCGCCAGCAGCCTAGGACTAGCCGTCTACAATGAGCAGTTCTTC	CASSLGLAVYNEQFF
-	TRBV9	-	TRBJ2-7	TGTGCCAGCAGCGTAGGGGACGGTTCCTACGAGCAGTACTTC	CASSVGDGSYEQYF
TRBD1	TRBV9	-	TRBJ1-2	TGTGCCAGCAGCGGCAGGGGGGTTTCCAATGGCTACACCTTC	CASSGRGVSNGYTF
-	TRBV3-1/TRBV3-2	-	TRBJ2-2	TGTGCCAGCAGCCAAGAAAATGGAGGGTCGGGCACCGGGGAGCTGTTTTTT	CASSQENGGSGTGELFF
TRBD2	TRBV4-1	-	TRBJ2-1	TGCGCCAGCAGCCAACTGGCGGGGGGGCCCCACAATGAGCAGTTCTTC	CASSQLAGGPHNEQFF
-	TRBV24-1	-	TRBJ2-1	TGTGCCACCAGTGATCGGCAAGGACAGCAGTTCTTC	CATSDRQGQQFF
-	TRBV7-8	-	TRBJ1-4	TGTGCCAGCAGCTTATCTGAAAAACTGTTTTTT	CASSLSEKLFF
TRBD1	TRBV5-1	-	TRBJ1-2	TGCGCCAGCAGCTTGGTGGGACAGGGGGCGCAGGATGGCTACACCTTC	CASSLVGQGAQDGYTF
TRBD1	TRBV30	-	TRBJ1-6	TGTGCCTGGAGCTTTGGGACAGTAAATTCACCCCTCCACTTT	CAWSFGTVNSPLHF
-	TRBV18	-	TRBJ1-4	TGTGCCAGCTCACCCCTAGGGAATGAAAAACTGTTTTTT	CASSPLGNEKLFF
-	TRBV9	once	TRBJ2-5	TGTGCCAGCAGCGTGCAGGGCTTCTCAGATCGAGAGACCCAGTACTTC	CASSVQGFSDRETQYF
-	TRBV7-2	-	TRBJ2-7	TGTGCCAGCAGCTTTAGCAGGGTCTCCTACGAGCAGTACTTC	CASSFSRVSYEQYF
-	TRBV4-1	-	TRBJ1-4	TGCGCCAGCAGCCATGCCAGGGGAACTAATGAAAAACTGTTTTTT	CASSHARGTNEKLFF
TRBD1	TRBV5-5	-	TRBJ1-2	TGTGCCAGCAGCTTGGGAGGACAGGGCTCCTATGGCTACACCTTC	CASSLGGQGSYGYTF
TRBD1	TRBV5-5	-	TRBJ2-7	TGTGCCAGCAGCTCCTCACAGGGGGCGGGATACGAGCAGTACTTC	CASSSSQGAGYEQYF
-	TRBV12-3/TRBV12-4	-	TRBJ1-2	TGTGCCAGCAGCCAAGATACTTTCTATGGCTACACCTTC	CASSQDTFYGYTF
-	TRBV6-5	once	TRBJ1-1	TGTGCCAGCCGAAGGGGTCGGGGTGGGGGCACTGAAGCTTTCTTT	CASRRGRGGGTEAFF
TRBD1	TRBV5-1	-	TRBJ2-1	TGCGCCAGCCGGACACAGGGGTTTTTTGGCAATGAGCAGTTCTTC	CASRTQGFFGNEQFF
-	TRBV11-2	-	TRBJ2-4	TGTGCCAGCAGCATACTGACTAGTGCCAAAAACATTCAGTACTTC	CASSILTSAKNIQYF
TRBD2	TRBV11-3	-	TRBJ2-3	TGTGCCAGCAGCTTAGGGCTAGCGGGGGAAAATACGCAGTATTTT	CASSLGLAGENTQYF
TRBD2	TRBV10-3	-	TRBJ2-5	TGTGCCATCAGTGAGGCGTCGGGGGGAGAGACCCAGTACTTC	CAISEASGGETQYF
-	TRBV18	-	TRBJ1-1	TGTGCCAGCTCACCGGGACGGGGGAAGGGCACTGAAGCTTTCTTT	CASSPGRGKGTEAFF
-	TRBV6-2/TRBV6-3	few	TRBJ2-7	TGTGCCAGCAGTCCCGCCTACGAGCAGTACTTC	CASSPAYEQYF
-	TRBV5-1	-	TRBJ2-3	TGCGCCAGCAGCCCGGACGGGAGCACAGATACGCAGTATTTT	CASSPDGSTDTQYF
-	TRBV12-5	-	TRBJ1-1	TGTGCTAGTGGTTTGGGGGGACCTCAGAACACTGAAGCTTTCTTT	CASGLGGPQNTEAFF
TRBD1	TRBV6-2/TRBV6-3	-	TRBJ1-1	TGTGCCAGCAGTTCCTGGGACAGGACAGCTTTCTTT	CASSSWDRTAFF
-	TRBV7-2	-	TRBJ2-5	TGTGCCAGCAGCTTAATGAAGCAGCACCAAGAGACCCAGTACTTC	CASSLMKQHQETQYF
-	TRBV4-1	-	TRBJ2-5	TGCGCCAGCAGCCAAGATGACAGCGAGGTGGGGACCCAGTACTTC	CASSQDDSEVGTQYF
-	TRBV25-1	-	TRBJ1-1	TGTGCCAGCAGTCGGACACCGAACACTGAAGCTTTCTTT	CASSRTPNTEAFF
-	TRBV5-4	-	TRBJ1-2	TGTGCCAGCAGCTTGGCCGGTTTACAGACTAACTATGGCTACACCTTC	CASSLAGLQTNYGYTF
-	TRBV6-1	-	TRBJ1-1	TGTGCCAGCAGTGAAGATCCAAGGGTAACCACTGAAGCTTTCTTT	CASSEDPRVTTEAFF
-	TRBV10-3	-	TRBJ1-2	TGTGCCATCAGTGTAGCAGGGGACTATGGCTACACCTTC	CAISVAGDYGYTF